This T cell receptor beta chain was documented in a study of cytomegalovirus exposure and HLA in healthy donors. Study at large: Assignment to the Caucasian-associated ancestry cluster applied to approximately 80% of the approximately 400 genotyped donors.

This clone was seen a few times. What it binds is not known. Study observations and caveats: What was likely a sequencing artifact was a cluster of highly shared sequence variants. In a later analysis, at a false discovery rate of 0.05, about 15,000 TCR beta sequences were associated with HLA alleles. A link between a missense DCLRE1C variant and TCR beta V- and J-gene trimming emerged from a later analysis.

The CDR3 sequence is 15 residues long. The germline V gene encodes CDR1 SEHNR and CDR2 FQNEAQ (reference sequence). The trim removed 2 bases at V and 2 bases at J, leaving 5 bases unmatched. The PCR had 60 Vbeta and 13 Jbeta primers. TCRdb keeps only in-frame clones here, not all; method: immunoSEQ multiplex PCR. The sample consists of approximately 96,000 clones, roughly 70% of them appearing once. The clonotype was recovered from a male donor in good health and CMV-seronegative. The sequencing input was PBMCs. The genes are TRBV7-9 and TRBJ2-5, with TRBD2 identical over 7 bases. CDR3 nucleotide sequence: TGTGCCAGCAGCTTACAGCTAGCGGAACAAGAGACCCAGTACTTC. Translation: CASSLQLAEQETQYF.